These 7 T cell receptor beta chains were sequenced from one sample in a study of metastatic and nonmetastatic thyroid tumors. TCRdb reassembled clones from the PCR reads with MiXCR. The sample includes under 25,000 clones, roughly an eighth seen only once; the top ten take 17%. The entire patient cohort was treatment-naive prior to thyroid surgery. The source material was blood. These receptors came from a female donor with papillary thyroid cancer or a benign thyroid nodule (not recorded which). Some clones in this sample may be carry-over from other donors' samples.

This clone has at least ten counts. V and J are TRBV7-9 and TRBJ1-5; no definite D call. The CDR3 is 14 amino acids. The germline gives CDR1 SEHNR, CDR2 FQNEAQ (reference sequence). The V gene lost 1 base and the J gene lost 8 bases, with 12 bases spanning the gap. CDR3 in DNA: TGTGCCAGCAGCTTAGATTGGGAAGGCAAGCCCCAGCATTTT. It yields the protein CASSLDWEGKPQHF.

This clone was seen only a few times. This may come from a read error, since a much larger clone is one base off. This chain joins TRBV7-2 and TRBJ2-7, with D possibly being TRBD2 (5 bases). Trimming cost V 4 bases and J 3 bases, with 10 bases left between them. CDR3 length: 13 residues. CDR1 SGHTA and CDR2 FQGNSA come from the germline V gene. CDR3 DNA sequence: TGTGCCAGCAGCTCGGACTGGAACTACGAGCAGTACTTC. Translating gives CASSSDWNYEQYF. The variable domain in full, with the rest retrieved from reference TRBV7-2 and TRBJ2-7, is GAGVSQSPSNKVTEKGKDVELRCDPISGHTALYWYRQSLGQGLEFLIYFQGNSAPDKSGLPSDRFSAERTGGSVSTLTIQRTQQEDSAVYLCASSSDWNYEQYFGPGTRLTVT.

This clone was detected many times. The V and J genes are TRBV3-1 and TRBJ2-1, with unresolved D. Germline V CDR1 and CDR2: LGHDT, YNNKEL (reference sequence). The CDR3 covers 15 residues. The ends were cut back, 1 base at V and 0 bases at J, with 7 bases in the middle. The CDR3 region is CASSQGTGSYNEQFF. As DNA, the CDR3 is TGTGCCAGCAGCCAAGGGACGGGCTCCTACAATGAGCAGTTCTTC.

This clone was detected many times. This chain links TRBV19 with TRBJ1-1; D is uncertain. Germline CDR1 reads LNHDA; CDR2 reads SQIVND (reference sequence). The CDR3 sequence is 14 residues long. Trimming shortened V by 5 bases and J by 5 bases, and 15 bases separated the two germline ends. The CDR3: CASSYKGGGTEAFF. The CDR3 DNA reads TGTGCCAGTAGTTATAAGGGCGGAGGTACTGAAGCTTTCTTT.

This clone was picked up many times. This chain uses TRBV6-1 with TRBJ2-5; 12 nucleotides line up with TRBD2. Trimming at V came to 0 bases and at J to 4 bases, leaving 6 bases not matched to a gene. This CDR3 has 17 residues. The germline V gene has CDR1 MNHNS and CDR2 SASEGT. The CDR3 is CASSEAGLAGGGETQYF. CDR3 coding DNA: TGTGCCAGCAGTGAAGCTGGGCTAGCGGGAGGGGGAGAGACCCAGTACTTC.

This clone was recorded many times. The J gene is TRBJ2-2, the V gene TRBV20-1, with a tentative D call TRBD2 (6 bases). The germline V gene has CDR1 DFQATT and CDR2 SNEGSKA (reference sequence). This CDR3 is 13 amino acids long. V gave up 5 bases and J gave up 7 bases, with 14 bases separating them. The DNA for the CDR3 is TGCAGTGCTGCCGGAGGGCCAATCGGGGAGCTGTTTTTT. Encoded protein: CSAAGGPIGELFF.

This clone came up a few times. This chain links TRBV3-1 with TRBJ2-3, with 7 bases matching TRBD2. The CDR3 contains 16 residues. CDR1 LGHDT and CDR2 YNNKEL come from the germline V gene (reference sequence). The V segment lost 4 bases and the J segment 6 bases; nucleotides outside the gene matches: 13. CDR3 nucleotides: TGTGCCAGCAGCCCGCCAGCGCTAGCGGTTGGGGATACGCAGTATTTT. Translated: CASSPPALAVGDTQYF.